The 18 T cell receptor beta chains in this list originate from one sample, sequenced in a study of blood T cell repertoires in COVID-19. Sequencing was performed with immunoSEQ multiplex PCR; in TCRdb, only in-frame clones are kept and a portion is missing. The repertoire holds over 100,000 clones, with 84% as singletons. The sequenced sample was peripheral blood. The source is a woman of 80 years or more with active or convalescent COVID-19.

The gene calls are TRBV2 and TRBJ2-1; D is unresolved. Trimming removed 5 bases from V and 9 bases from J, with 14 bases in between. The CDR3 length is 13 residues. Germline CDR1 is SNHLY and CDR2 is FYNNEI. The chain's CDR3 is CASSPQAVAEQFF. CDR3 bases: TGTGCCAGCAGTCCTCAAGCCGTAGCTGAGCAGTTCTTC.

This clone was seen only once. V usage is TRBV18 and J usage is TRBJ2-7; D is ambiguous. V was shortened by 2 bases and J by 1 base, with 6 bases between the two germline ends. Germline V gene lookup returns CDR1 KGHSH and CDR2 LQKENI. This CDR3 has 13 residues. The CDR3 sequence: CASSPGSSYEQYF. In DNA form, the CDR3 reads TGTGCCAGCTCACCAGGCAGTTCCTACGAGCAGTACTTC.

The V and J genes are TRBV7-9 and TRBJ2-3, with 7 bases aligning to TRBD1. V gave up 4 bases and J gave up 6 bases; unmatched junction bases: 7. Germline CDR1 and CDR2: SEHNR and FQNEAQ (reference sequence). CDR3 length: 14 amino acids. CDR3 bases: TGTGCCAGCAGCTGGGACAGATTTCGGGATACGCAGTATTTT. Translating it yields CASSWDRFRDTQYF.

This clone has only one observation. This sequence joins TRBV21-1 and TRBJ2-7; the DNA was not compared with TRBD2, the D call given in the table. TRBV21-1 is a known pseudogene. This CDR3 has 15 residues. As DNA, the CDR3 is TGTGCCAGCAGCAGAACTAGCGGGAGTGTTTACGAGCAGTACTTC. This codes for CASSRTSGSVYEQYF.

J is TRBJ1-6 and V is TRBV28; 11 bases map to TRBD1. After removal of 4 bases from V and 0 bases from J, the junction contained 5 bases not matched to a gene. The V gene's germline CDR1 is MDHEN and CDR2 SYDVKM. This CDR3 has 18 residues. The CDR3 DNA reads TGTGCCAGCAGTTCGGGACAGGGGGGGGTCTCCTATAATTCACCCCTCCACTTT. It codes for CASSSGQGGVSYNSPLHF.

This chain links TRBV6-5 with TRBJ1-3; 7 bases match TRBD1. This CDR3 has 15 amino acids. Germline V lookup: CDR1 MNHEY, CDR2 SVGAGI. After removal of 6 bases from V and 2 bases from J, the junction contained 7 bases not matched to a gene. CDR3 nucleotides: TGTGCCAGCAGCGACCGACAGGGCCCTGGAAACACCATATATTTT. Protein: CASSDRQGPGNTIYF.

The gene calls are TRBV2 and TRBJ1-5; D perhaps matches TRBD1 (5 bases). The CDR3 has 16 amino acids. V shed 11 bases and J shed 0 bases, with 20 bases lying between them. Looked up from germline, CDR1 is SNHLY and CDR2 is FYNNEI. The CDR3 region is CASRTGRIDSNQPQHF. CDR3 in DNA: TGTGCCTCACGCACAGGCAGAATTGATAGCAATCAGCCCCAGCATTTT.

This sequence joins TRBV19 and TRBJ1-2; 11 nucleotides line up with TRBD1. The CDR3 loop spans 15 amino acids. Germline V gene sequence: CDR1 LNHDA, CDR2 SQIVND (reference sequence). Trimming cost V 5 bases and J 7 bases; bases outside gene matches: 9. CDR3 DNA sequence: TGTGCCAGTAGTGCCGGGACAGGGGGAATCGGTGGCTACACCTTC. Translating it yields CASSAGTGGIGGYTF.

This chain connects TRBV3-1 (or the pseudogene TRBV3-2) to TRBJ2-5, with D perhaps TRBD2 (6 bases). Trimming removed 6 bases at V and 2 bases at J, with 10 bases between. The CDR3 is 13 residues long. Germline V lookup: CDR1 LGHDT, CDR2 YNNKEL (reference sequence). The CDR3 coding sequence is TGTGCCAGCAGTATAGCGGAACAAGAGACCCAGTACTTC. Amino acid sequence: CASSIAEQETQYF.

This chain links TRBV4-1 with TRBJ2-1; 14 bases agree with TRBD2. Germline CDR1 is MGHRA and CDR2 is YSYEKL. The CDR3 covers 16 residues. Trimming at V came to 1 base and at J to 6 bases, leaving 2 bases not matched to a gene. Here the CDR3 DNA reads TGCGCCAGCAGCCAAGGACTAGCGGGAGGGTTCAATGAGCAGTTCTTC. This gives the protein CASSQGLAGGFNEQFF.

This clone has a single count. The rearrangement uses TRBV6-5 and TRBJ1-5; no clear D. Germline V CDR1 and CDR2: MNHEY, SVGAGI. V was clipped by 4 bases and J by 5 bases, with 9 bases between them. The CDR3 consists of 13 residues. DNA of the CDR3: TGTGCCAGCAGTTCCCGGGGTTATCAGCCCCAGCATTTT. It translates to CASSSRGYQPQHF.

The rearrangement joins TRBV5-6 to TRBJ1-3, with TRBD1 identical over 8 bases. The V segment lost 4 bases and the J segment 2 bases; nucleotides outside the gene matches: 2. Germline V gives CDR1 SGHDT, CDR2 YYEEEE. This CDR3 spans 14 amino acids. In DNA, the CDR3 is TGTGCCAGCAGCATGGACAGGGCTGGAAACACCATATATTTT. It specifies CASSMDRAGNTIYF.

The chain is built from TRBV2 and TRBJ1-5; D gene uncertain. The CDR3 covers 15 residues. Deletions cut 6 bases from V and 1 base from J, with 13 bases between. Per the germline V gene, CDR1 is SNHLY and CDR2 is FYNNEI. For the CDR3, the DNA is TGTGCCAGCAGAAAGGGAGTCTTGAGCAATCAGCCCCAGCATTTT. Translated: CASRKGVLSNQPQHF.

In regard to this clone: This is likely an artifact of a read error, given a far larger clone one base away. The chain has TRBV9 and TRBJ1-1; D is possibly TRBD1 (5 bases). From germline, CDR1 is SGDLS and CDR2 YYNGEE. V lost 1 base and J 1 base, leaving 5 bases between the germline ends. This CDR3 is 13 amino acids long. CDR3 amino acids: CASSVQGNTEAFF. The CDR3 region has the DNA TGTGCCAGCAGCGTACAGGGGAACACTGAAGCTTTCTTT. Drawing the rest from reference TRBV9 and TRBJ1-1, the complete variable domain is DSGVTQTPKHLITATGQRVTLRCSPRSGDLSVYWYQQSLDQGLQFLIQYYNGEERAKGNILERFSAQQFPDLHSELNLSSLELGDSALYFCASSVQGNTEAFFGQGTRLTVV.

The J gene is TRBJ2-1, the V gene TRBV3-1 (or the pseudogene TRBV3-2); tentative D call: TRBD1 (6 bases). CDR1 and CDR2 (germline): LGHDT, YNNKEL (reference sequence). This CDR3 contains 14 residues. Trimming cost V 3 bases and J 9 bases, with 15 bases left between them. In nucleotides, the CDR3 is TGTGCCAGCAGCCATCCCACAGGGCGAAGTGAGCAGTTCTTC. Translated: CASSHPTGRSEQFF.

CDR3 protein: CASSPPGASPDEQYF. CDR3 nucleotides: TGTGCCAGCTCACCTCCGGGAGCCTCCCCTGACGAGCAGTACTTC. This rearrangement joins TRBV18 to TRBJ2-7, with a possible D match to TRBD2 (6 bases). This CDR3 is 15 amino acids long. Deletions cut 3 bases from V and 5 bases from J, with 17 bases between. Germline CDR1 reads KGHSH; CDR2 reads LQKENI.

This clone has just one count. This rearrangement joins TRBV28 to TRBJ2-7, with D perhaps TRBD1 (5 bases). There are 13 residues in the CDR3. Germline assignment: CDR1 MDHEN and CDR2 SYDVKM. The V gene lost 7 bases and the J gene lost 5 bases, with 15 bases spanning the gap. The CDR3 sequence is CASTQGFLNEQYF. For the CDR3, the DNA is TGTGCCAGCACCCAGGGTTTTCTAAACGAGCAGTACTTC.

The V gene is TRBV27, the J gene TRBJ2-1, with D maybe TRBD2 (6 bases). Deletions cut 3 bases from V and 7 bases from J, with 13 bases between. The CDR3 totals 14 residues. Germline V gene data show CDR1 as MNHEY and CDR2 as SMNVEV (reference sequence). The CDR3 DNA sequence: TGTGCCAGCAGTTTTGCTAGCGCCTTTAATGAGCAGTTCTTC. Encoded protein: CASSFASAFNEQFF.